This T cell receptor (beta chain) was retrieved from a study of T cell changes during pregnancy in multiple sclerosis. Method: immunoSEQ multiplex PCR; TCRdb's copy keeps in-frame clones and lacks some. The sample contains 42,000 or so clones, roughly 88% of which appear only once. CDR1 PRHDT and CDR2 FYEKMQ come from the germline V gene (reference sequence). The CDR3 is made up of 18 amino acids. The V and J ends lost 0 bases and 3 bases respectively, with 20 bases between them. Source: CD8+ T cells from peripheral blood mononuclear cells, taken in the first trimester of pregnancy. The TCR sequence derives from a female donor with multiple sclerosis, enrolled in a pregnancy study. This chain uses TRBV13 with TRBJ1-1, with D maybe TRBD1 (5 bases). The CDR3 here is CASSLGRDLTLGDTEAFF. CDR3 DNA sequence: TGTGCCAGCAGCTTAGGGCGGGACTTAACTTTGGGGGACACTGAAGCTTTCTTT. The full variable domain, in which reference TRBV13 and TRBJ1-1 provide the parts outside the CDR3, is AAGVIQSPRHLIKEKRETATLKCYPIPRHDTVYWYQQGPGQDPQFLISFYEKMQSDKGSIPDRFSAQQFSDYHSELNMSSLELGDSALYFCASSLGRDLTLGDTEAFFGQGTRLTVV.